The entry below describes one TCR beta chain. The antigen is not known. Other nucleotide sequences from this sample produce the same CDR3. This sample was included in a study of shared clonotypes between healthy human individuals. Germline V gene data show CDR1 as MGHRA and CDR2 as YSYEKL. V was shortened by 3 bases and J by 2 bases, with 11 bases between the two germline ends. There are 15 residues in the CDR3. Study-wide points: Between four donors, naive CD4 clonotypes were shared at a level of about 5%.

Using immunoSEQ multiplex PCR, the repertoire was profiled, and TCRdb retains in-frame clones only, with some absent. The table has around 940,000 clones, 76% seen once; the top ten hold approximately 1.5%. Sequencing used memory CD4+ T cells sorted from blood. Subset described: CD45RA-negative fraction. The receptor was derived from a man aged 18 to 30 in good health. This chain links TRBV4-1 with TRBJ2-1; D is possibly TRBD2 (6 bases). The chain's CDR3 is CASSQGGVTYNEQFF. The CDR3 DNA follows: TGCGCCAGCAGCCAGGGGGGAGTCACCTACAATGAGCAGTTCTTC.